This TCR beta chain emerged from a study of graft-versus-host responses after intestinal transplantation. In the study overall: Every transplant recipient was induced with anti-thymocyte globulin, then maintained on tacrolimus and steroids for about 3 years.

Per germline, CDR1 SGHDT and CDR2 YYEEEE. With 3 bases removed from V and 2 bases from J, the gap between germline ends came to 17 bases. The CDR3 is made up of 16 amino acids. Here immunoSEQ multiplex PCR was the method, and the copy in TCRdb shows in-frame clones only, minus some. The profile covers about 45,000 clones, with more than 85% appearing a single time and roughly 4.5% taken by the ten largest. The V gene is TRBV5-6, the J gene TRBJ2-5, with D perhaps matching TRBD1 (6 bases). This sequence originates from a human patient who received an intestinal transplant, so some T cells may come from the graft donor. The sequencing used PBMCs, collected 524 days after transplant. CDR3 sequence (DNA): TGTGCCAGCAGCTCCCTCCGAACAGGGATTCAAGAGACCCAGTACTTC. Its translation is CASSSLRTGIQETQYF. The full variable domain, in which reference TRBV5-6 and TRBJ2-5 provide the parts outside the CDR3, is DAGVTQSPTHLIKTRGQQVTLRCSPKSGHDTVSWYQQALGQGPQFIFQYYEEEERQRGNFPDRFSGHQFPNYSSELNVNALLLGDSALYLCASSSLRTGIQETQYFGPGTRLLVL.